The sequence of this T cell receptor (beta chain) was determined in a study of shared clonotypes between healthy human individuals. V was clipped by 8 bases and J by 1 base; unmatched bases: 9. This CDR3 is 15 amino acids long. Germline CDR1 is MNHNS and CDR2 is SASEGT. Libraries were prepared by immunoSEQ multiplex PCR; TCRdb keeps only in-frame clonotypes and omits some of them. The top ten clones hold 0.3% to 0.45% of a sample with approximately 2,300,000 clones, roughly 92% of them seen once. The clonotype originates from a man between 18 and 29 years old in good health. Some clones in this sample may be carry-over from other donors' samples. The chain has TRBV6-1 and TRBJ1-2, with TRBD1 matching 8 bases. The specimen sequenced was naive CD4+ T cells from PBMCs. Subset of the sample: CD45RA+ positively selected. CDR3 sequence: CASLDRGVGNYGYTF. The CDR3 DNA reads as TGTGCCAGCTTAGACAGGGGAGTGGGTAACTATGGCTACACCTTC.